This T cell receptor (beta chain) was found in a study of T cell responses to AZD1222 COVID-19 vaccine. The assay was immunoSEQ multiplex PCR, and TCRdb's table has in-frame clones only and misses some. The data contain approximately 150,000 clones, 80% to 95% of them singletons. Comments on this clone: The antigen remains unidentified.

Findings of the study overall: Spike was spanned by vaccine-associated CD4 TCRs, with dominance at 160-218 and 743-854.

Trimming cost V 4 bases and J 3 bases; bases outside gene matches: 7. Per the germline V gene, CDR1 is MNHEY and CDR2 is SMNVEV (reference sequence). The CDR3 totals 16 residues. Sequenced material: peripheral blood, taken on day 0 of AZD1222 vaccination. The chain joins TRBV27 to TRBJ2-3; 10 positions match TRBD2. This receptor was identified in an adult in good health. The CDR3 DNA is TGTGCCAGCAGTTCCTACACGGGACTAGCGACAGATACGCAGTATTTT. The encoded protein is CASSSYTGLATDTQYF.